This T cell receptor beta chain appears in the sequencing data of a study of blood T cell repertoires in COVID-19 (dated by TCRdb to the early 2020s). Notes on the research overall: Collaborator samples came from the United States, Italy and Spain and covered acute and convalescent phases of COVID-19. The material from the prospective study consisted of cDNA or gDNA derived from T cells, B-cell-depleted T cells, or PBMCs. Deeply sampled blood TCRbeta repertoires from subjects exposed to, actively infected with, or recovered from COVID-19 were included in the dataset. The repertoires were released in a freely available public database meant as a resource for research on the immune response to SARS-CoV-2. The samples were drawn from the first 160 participants of the ongoing ImmuneRACE study and from 950 to 1,500 subjects provided by 6 global collaborators. A de-identified subject ID, COVID-19 status, age in years and sex were almost always included in the sample metadata. Where available, HLA class I and class II types were obtained from metadata supplied by the sample provider rather than from assay-based typing. The paper as a whole reports these results and caveats: The amount of clinical and demographic metadata varied by source and participant and was provided uncurated.

Notes on this clone: Its antigen target is currently unknown. Base quality data are lacking; no much larger clone is found one base away.

The immunoSEQ Assay, a bias-controlled multiplex PCR, was used to amplify TCRbeta CDR3 regions from genomic DNA. In the source study's methods: Nucleated cell counts per sample were estimated from amplification of reference gene primers within the assay. Sequence reads were collapsed and filtered to measure the absolute abundance of every unique TCRbeta CDR3 rearrangement. For each sample, productive Simpson clonality was calculated by taking the square root of Simpson's diversity index across productive rearrangements. TCRdb carries this immuneACCESS record with in-frame sequences only. Its versions omit some clonotypes, under half of them owing to an unresolved V gene in the studies checked, with the rest unexplained. V and J calls and clone size are copied from that table; D and trimming were computed from the DNA. The sample includes hundreds of thousands of clones, with about 87% observed a single time. The biggest ten clones account for 6% to 7% of the sample.

In Seattle, one collaborating source enrolled patients while the infection was active and tracked those patients longitudinally over the course of disease. Whole blood was collected in K2EDTA tubes by collaborating institutions according to the institutions' own protocols. Collaborator samples were shipped for TCRbeta analysis as frozen whole blood, isolated PBMCs, or DNA extracted from either sample type. V is pared back by 0 bases and J by 0 bases, with 13 bases lying between the germline termini. As encoded in the germline V gene, CDR1 is SGHRS while CDR2 is YFSETQ. From the cysteine up to the phenylalanine, the CDR3 has a length of 17 residues. The kept DNA is CDR3 alone, 51 bases in frame from the first base.

The sample comprised peripheral blood. The sequence derives from a woman in her 50s with COVID-19, enrolled during active disease. The rearranged chain carries TRBV5-1 and TRBJ1-3; possibly the D gene is TRBD1, per 6 matching bases. The DNA sequence is TGCGCCAGCAGCTTGGCCGAGACAGGAATCTCTGGAAACACCATATATTTT. This translates into CASSLAETGISGNTIYF. With all but the CDR3 taken from the reference TRBV5-1 and TRBJ1-3 genes, the full variable domain is: KAGVTQTPRYLIKTRGQQVTLSCSPISGHRSVSWYQQTPGQGLQFLFEYFSETQRNKGNFPGRFSGRQFSNSRSEMNVSTLELGDSALYLCASSLAETGISGNTIYFGEGSWLTVV.